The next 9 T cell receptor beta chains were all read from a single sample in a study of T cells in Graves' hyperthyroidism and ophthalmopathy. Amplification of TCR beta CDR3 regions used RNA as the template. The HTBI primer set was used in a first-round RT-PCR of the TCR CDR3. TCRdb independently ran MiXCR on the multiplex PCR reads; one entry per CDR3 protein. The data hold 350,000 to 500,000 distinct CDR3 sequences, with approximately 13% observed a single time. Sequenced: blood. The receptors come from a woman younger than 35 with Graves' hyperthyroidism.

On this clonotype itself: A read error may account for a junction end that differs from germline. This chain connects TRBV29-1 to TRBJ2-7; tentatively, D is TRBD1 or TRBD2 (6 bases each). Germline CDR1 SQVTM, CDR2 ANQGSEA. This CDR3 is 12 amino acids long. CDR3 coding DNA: TGCAGCTTTGACTCCGGGGGCAGGGAGCAGTACTTC. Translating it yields CSFDSGGREQYF.

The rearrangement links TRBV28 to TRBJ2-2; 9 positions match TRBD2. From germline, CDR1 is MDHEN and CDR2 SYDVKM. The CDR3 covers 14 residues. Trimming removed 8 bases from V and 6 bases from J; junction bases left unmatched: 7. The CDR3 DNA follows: TGTGCCAGCGGGACTAGCCCAAAGGCCGGGGAGCTGTTTTTT. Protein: CASGTSPKAGELFF. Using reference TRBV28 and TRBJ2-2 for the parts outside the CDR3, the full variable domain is DVKVTQSSRYLVKRTGEKVFLECVQDMDHENMFWYRQDPGLGLRLIYFSYDVKMKEKGDIPEGYSVSREKKERFSLILESASTNQTSMYLCASGTSPKAGELFFGEGSRLTVL.

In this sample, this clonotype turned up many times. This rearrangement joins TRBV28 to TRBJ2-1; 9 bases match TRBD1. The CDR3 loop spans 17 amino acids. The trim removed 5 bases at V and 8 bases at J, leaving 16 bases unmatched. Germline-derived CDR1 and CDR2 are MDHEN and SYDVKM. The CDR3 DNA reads TGTGCCAGCAGTCCCCAACAGGGGGCGCACCCACTATATGAGCAGTTCTTC. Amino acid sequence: CASSPQQGAHPLYEQFF.

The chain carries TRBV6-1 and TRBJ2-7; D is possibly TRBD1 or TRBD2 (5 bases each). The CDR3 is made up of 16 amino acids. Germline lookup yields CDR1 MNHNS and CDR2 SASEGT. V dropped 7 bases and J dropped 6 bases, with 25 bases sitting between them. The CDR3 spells CASTRSAAGTRAEQYF. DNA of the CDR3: TGTGCCAGCACCCGCTCGGCTGCCGGGACCCGAGCCGAGCAGTACTTC.

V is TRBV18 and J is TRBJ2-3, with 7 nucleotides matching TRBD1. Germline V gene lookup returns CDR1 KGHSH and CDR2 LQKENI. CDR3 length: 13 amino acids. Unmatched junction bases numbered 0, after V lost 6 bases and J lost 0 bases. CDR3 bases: TGTGCCAGCTCGGGACAGAGCACAGATACGCAGTATTTT. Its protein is CASSGQSTDTQYF.

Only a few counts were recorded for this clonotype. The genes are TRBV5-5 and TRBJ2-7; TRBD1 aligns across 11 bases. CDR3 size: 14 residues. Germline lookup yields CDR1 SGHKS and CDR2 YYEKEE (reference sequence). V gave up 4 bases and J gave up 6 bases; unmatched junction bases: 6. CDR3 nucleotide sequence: TGTGCCAGCAGCCTATGGACAGGGGGCTCCGAGCAGTACTTC. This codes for CASSLWTGGSEQYF. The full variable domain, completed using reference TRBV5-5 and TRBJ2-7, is DAGVTQSPTHLIKTRGQQVTLRCSPISGHKSVSWYQQVLGQGPQFIFQYYEKEERGRGNFPDRFSARQFPNYSSELNVNALLLGDSALYLCASSLWTGGSEQYFGPGTRLTVT.

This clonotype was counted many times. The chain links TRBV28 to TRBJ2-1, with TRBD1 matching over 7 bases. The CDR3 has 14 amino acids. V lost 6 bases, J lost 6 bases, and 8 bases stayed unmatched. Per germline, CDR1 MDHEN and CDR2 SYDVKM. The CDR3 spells CASSDRDKFNEQFF. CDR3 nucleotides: TGTGCCAGCAGCGACAGGGATAAGTTCAATGAGCAGTTCTTC.

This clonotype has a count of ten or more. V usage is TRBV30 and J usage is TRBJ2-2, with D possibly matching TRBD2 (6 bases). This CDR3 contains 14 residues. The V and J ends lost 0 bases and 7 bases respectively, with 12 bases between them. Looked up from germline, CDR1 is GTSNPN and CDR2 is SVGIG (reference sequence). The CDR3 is CAWSVGAGYGELFF. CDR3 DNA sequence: TGTGCCTGGAGTGTCGGGGCGGGATACGGGGAGCTGTTTTTT.

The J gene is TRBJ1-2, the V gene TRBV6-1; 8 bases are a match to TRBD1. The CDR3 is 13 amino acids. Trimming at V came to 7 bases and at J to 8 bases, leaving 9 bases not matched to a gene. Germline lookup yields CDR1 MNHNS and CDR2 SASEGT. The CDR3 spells CASISDRVEGYTF. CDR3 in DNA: TGTGCCAGCATCTCGGACAGGGTGGAGGGCTACACCTTC.